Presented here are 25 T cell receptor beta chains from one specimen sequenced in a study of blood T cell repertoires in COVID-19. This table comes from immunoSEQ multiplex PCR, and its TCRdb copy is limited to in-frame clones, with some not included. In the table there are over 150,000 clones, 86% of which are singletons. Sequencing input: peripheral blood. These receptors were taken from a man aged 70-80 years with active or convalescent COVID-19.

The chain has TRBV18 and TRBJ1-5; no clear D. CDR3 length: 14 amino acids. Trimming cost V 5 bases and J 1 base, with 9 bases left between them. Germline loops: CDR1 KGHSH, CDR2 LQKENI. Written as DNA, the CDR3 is TGTGCCAGCTCAGAGGAAGGCAGCAATCAGCCCCAGCATTTT. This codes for CASSEEGSNQPQHF.

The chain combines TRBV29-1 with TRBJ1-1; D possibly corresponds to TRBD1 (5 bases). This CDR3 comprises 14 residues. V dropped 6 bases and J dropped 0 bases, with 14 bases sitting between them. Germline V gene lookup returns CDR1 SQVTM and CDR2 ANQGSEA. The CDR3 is CSVWGRGVNTEAFF. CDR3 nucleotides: TGCAGCGTGTGGGGGAGGGGAGTGAACACTGAAGCTTTCTTT.

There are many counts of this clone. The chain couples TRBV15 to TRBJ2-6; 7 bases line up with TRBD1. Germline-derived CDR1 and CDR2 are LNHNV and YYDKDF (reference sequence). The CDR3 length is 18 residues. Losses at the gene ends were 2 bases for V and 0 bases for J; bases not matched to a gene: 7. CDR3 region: CATSRITGAASGANVLTF. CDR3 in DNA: TGTGCCACCAGCAGAATTACAGGGGCAGCCTCTGGGGCCAACGTCCTGACTTTC.

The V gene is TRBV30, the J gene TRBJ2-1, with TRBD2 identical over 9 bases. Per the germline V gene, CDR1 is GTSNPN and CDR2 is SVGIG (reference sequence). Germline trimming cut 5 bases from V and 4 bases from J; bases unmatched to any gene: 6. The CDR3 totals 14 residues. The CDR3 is CAWGRLAVYNEQFF. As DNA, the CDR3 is TGTGCCTGGGGGCGACTAGCGGTGTACAATGAGCAGTTCTTC.

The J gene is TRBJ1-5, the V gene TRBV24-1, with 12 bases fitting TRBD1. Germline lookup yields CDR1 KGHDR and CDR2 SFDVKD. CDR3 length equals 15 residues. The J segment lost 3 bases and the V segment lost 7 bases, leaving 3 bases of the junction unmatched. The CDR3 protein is CATRSGQGANQPQHF. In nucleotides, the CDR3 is TGTGCCACCAGATCGGGACAGGGGGCCAATCAGCCCCAGCATTTT.

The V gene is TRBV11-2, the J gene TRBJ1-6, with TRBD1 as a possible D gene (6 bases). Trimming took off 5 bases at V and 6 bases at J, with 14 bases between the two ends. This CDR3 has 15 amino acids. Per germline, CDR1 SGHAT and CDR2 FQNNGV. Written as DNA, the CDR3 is TGTGCCAGCAGCCCACGGGGGGCTAGTAATTCACCCCTCCACTTT. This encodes CASSPRGASNSPLHF.

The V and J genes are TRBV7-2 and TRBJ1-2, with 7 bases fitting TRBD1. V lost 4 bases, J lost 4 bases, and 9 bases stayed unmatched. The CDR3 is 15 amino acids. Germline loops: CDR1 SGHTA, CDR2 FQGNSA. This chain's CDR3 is CASSSDRVRLYGYTF. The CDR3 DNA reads TGTGCCAGCAGCTCAGACAGGGTCCGCCTCTATGGCTACACCTTC.

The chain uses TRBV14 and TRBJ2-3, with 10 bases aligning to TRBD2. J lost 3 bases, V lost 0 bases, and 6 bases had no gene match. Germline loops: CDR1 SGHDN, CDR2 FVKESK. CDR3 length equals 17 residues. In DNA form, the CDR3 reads TGTGCCAGCAGCCAAGATCTAGCGGGAGCTAGGACAGATACGCAGTATTTT. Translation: CASSQDLAGARTDTQYF.

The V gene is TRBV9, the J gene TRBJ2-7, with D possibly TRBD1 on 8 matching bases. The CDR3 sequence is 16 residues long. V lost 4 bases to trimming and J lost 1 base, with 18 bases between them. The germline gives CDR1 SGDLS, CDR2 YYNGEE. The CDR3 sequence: CASSQRDRSWSYEQYF. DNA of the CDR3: TGTGCCAGCAGCCAGCGGGACAGGTCGTGGTCCTACGAGCAGTACTTC. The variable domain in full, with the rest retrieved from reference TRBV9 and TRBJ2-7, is DSGVTQTPKHLITATGQRVTLRCSPRSGDLSVYWYQQSLDQGLQFLIQYYNGEERAKGNILERFSAQQFPDLHSELNLSSLELGDSALYFCASSQRDRSWSYEQYFGPGTRLTVT.

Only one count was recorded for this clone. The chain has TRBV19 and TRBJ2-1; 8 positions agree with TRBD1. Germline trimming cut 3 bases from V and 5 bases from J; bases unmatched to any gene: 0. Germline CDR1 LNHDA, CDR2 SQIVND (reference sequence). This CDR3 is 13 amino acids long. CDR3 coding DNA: TGTGCCAGTAGTATGGGACAGGACAATGAGCAGTTCTTC. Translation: CASSMGQDNEQFF.

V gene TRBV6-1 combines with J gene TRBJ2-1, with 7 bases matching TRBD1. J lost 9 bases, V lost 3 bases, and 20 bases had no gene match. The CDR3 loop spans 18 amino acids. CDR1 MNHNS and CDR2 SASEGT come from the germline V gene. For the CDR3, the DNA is TGTGCCAGCAGTGACGGCCGGGACAGATACCGATCTTTGGGTGAGCAGTTCTTC. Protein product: CASSDGRDRYRSLGEQFF.

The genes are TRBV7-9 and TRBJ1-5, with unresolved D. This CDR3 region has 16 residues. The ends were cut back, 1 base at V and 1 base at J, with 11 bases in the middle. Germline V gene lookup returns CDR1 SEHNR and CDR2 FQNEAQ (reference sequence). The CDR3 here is CASSLGPARSNQPQHF. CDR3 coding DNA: TGTGCCAGCAGCTTAGGGCCGGCCAGGAGCAATCAGCCCCAGCATTTT.

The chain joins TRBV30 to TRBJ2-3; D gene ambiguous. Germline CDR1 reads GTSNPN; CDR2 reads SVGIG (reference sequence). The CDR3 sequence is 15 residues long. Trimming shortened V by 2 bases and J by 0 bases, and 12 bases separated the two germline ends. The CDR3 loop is CAWSSQAPSTDTQYF. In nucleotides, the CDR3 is TGTGCCTGGAGTTCGCAGGCCCCTAGCACAGATACGCAGTATTTT.

The CDR3: CASSGSGTAGGDTQYF. In DNA, the CDR3 is TGTGCCAGCAGCGGATCGGGGACAGCCGGGGGAGATACGCAGTATTTT. The chain is built from TRBV7-8 and TRBJ2-3, with D possibly being TRBD1 (7 bases). The CDR3 has 16 amino acids. Trimming cost V 5 bases and J 5 bases, with 20 bases left between them. Per germline, CDR1 SGHVS and CDR2 FQNEAQ.

The CDR3 DNA sequence: TGTGCCAGCAGCGTCCAAACTAGCACAGATACGCAGTATTTT. Translation: CASSVQTSTDTQYF. V gene TRBV9 combines with J gene TRBJ2-3; no firm D call. V dropped 2 bases and J dropped 0 bases, with 7 bases sitting between them. CDR1 and CDR2 from the germline V gene are SGDLS and YYNGEE. The CDR3 is made up of 14 amino acids.

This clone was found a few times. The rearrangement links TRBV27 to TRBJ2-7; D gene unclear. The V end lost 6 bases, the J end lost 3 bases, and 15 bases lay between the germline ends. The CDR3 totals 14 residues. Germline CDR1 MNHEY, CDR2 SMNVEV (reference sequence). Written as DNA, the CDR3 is TGTGCCAGCAGAGAGCTAGGCCCGAACTACGAGCAGTACTTC. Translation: CASRELGPNYEQYF.

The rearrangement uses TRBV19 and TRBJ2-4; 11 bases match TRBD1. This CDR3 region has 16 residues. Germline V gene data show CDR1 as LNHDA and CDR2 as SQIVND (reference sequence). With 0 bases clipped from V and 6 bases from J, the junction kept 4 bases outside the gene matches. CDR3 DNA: TGTGCCAGTAGTATAGAAGGACAGGGGGCGAGAAACATTCAGTACTTC. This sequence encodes CASSIEGQGARNIQYF.

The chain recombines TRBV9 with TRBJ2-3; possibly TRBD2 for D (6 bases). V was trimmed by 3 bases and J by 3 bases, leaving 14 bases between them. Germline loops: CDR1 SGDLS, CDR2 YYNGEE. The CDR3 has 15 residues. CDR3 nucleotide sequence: TGTGCCAGCAGCGAGGCACCTGGGAGGACAGATACGCAGTATTTT. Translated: CASSEAPGRTDTQYF.

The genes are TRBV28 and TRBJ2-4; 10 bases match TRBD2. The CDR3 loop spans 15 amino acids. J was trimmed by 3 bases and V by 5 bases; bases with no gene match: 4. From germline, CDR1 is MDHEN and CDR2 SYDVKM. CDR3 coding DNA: TGTGCCAGCAGTAAGTCTAGCGGGAGCAAAAACATTCAGTACTTC. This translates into CASSKSSGSKNIQYF.

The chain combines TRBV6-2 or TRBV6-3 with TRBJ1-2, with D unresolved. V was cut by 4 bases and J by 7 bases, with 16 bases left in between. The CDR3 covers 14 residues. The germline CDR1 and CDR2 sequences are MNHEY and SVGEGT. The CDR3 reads CASSLGNGRGGYTF. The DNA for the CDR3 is TGTGCCAGCAGTTTGGGCAACGGCCGTGGTGGCTACACCTTC.

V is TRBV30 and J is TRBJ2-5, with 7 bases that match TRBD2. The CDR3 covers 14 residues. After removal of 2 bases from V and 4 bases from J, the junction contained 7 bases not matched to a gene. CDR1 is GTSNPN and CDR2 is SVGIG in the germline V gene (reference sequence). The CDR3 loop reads CAWSLGLPGETQYF. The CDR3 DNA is TGTGCCTGGAGTTTGGGACTACCAGGAGAGACCCAGTACTTC.

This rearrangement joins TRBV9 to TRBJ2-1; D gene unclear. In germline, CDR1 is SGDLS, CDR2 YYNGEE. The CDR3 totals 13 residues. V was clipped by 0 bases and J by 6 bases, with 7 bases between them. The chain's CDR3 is CASSVVGRNEQFF. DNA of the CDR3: TGTGCCAGCAGCGTAGTGGGCCGCAATGAGCAGTTCTTC.

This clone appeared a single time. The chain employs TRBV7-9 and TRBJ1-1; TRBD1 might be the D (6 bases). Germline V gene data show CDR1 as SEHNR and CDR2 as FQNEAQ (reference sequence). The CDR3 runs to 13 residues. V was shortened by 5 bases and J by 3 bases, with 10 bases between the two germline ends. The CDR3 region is CASSLQGYTEAFF. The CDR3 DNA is TGTGCCAGCAGCCTACAGGGATACACTGAAGCTTTCTTT.

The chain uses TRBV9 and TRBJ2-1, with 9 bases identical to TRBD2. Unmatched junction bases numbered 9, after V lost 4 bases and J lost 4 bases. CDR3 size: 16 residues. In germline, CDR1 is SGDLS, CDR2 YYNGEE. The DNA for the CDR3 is TGTGCCAGCAGCCACTGGAGTAGCGGGAGATACAATGAGCAGTTCTTC. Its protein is CASSHWSSGRYNEQFF.

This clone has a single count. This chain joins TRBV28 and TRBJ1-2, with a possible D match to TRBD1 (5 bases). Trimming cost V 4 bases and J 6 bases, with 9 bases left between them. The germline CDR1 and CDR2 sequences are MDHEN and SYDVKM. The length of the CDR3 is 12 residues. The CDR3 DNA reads TGTGCCAGCAGTTGGACACGGCATGGCTACACCTTC. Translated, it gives CASSWTRHGYTF.